This T cell receptor beta chain was observed in a study of beta chain features in type 1 diabetes. Study observations and caveats: Shorter TCRB CDR3s, moderately but significantly so, marked every one of the four CD4+ subsets in Type 1 diabetes patients. PCR, the amplification step, might favor shorter templates, equally in patients and controls. Healthy donors had naive, central memory and Treg TCRB repertoires that appeared less similar than those seen among patients.

For this clone: Antigen: not known.

Purity above 95% was achieved in all sorted populations. The sequenced template was cDNA made from the entire isolated RNA. Sequenced by immunoSEQ multiplex PCR; TCRdb stores in-frame clones only, minus some. The sample has about 620,000 clones; around 15% are singletons. The germline V gene has CDR1 SGHTA and CDR2 FQGNSA. V shed 5 bases and J shed 3 bases, with 14 bases lying between them. This CDR3 spans 14 amino acids. Sequenced sample: naive CD4+ T cells from blood. The sequence came from a man in his late teens or twenties in good health. This chain joins TRBV7-2 and TRBJ2-7; D is undetermined. This CDR3 reads CASSPPGPYYEQYF. In nucleotides, the CDR3 is TGTGCCAGCAGCCCCCCCGGACCCTACTACGAGCAGTACTTC.